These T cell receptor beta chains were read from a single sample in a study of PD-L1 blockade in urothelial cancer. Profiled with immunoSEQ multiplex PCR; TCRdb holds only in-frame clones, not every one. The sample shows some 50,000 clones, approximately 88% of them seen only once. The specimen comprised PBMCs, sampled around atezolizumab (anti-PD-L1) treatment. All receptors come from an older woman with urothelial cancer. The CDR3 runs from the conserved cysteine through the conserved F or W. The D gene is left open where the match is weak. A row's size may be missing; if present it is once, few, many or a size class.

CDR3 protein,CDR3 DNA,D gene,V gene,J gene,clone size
CASSPPTSKETQYF,TGTGCCAGCTCACCACCGACTAGCAAAGAGACCCAGTACTTC,TRBD2,TRBV18,TRBJ2-5,-
CASSLTRDSPGYTF,TGTGCCAGCAGCTTAACGCGGGACTCTCCTGGCTACACCTTC,-,TRBV7-3,TRBJ1-2,once
CASSLVGGSSYEQYF,TGTGCCAGCAGCTTAGTAGGTGGGAGTTCCTACGAGCAGTACTTC,-,TRBV7-2,TRBJ2-7,-
CAINPTGLGEQYF,TGTGCCATCAATCCGACAGGTCTCGGCGAGCAGTACTTC,-,TRBV10-3,TRBJ2-7,-
CASSLAVPPQYF,TGTGCCAGCAGCTTGGCTGTCCCCCCGCAGTATTTT,-,TRBV11-2,TRBJ2-3,-
CASSQGLFGGPGGYTF,TGCGCCAGCAGCCAGGGGCTTTTCGGGGGGCCAGGTGGCTACACCTTC,-,TRBV4-3,TRBJ1-2,-
CASSQFPPLGLGIILAEQYF,TGCGCCAGCAGCCAATTCCCTCCTTTGGGGCTAGGTATAATCTTAGCCGAGCAGTACTTC,-,TRBV4-1,TRBJ2-7,once
CASSPLAGGRNSPLHF,TGTGCCAGCAGCCCATTAGCAGGGGGACGTAATTCACCCCTCCACTTT,TRBD1,TRBV28,TRBJ1-6,-
CASRKATTGSNQPQHF,TGTGCCAGCAGAAAAGCAACGACAGGTAGCAATCAGCCCCAGCATTTT,-,TRBV2,TRBJ1-5,-
CASSQDPTQDRGTHTEAFF,TGCGCCAGCAGCCAAGATCCCACGCAGGACAGGGGGACGCACACTGAAGCTTTCTTT,TRBD1,TRBV4-1,TRBJ1-1,-
CASSLRQGSYEQYF,TGTGCCAGCAGCTTAAGACAGGGGTCCTACGAGCAGTACTTC,TRBD1,TRBV11-2,TRBJ2-7,-
CASSPLGQFLNYGYTF,TGTGCCAGCAGCCCGTTAGGACAGTTTCTCAACTATGGCTACACCTTC,-,TRBV28,TRBJ1-2,-
CASSSTTGLSEKLFF,TGTGCCAGTAGTTCCACAACAGGGCTGTCTGAAAAACTGTTTTTT,-,TRBV19,TRBJ1-4,-
CASSTQGGLSDTQYF,TGTGCCAGTAGTACACAGGGCGGGCTGTCAGATACGCAGTATTTT,-,TRBV19,TRBJ2-3,-
CASSSGGIYGYTF,TGTGCCAGCAGCTCCGGCGGCATCTATGGCTACACCTTC,-,TRBV9,TRBJ1-2,-
CASTLAGGQETQYF,TGTGCCAGCACCCTCGCGGGAGGCCAAGAGACCCAGTACTTC,TRBD2,TRBV6-6,TRBJ2-5,-
CASSEGVAGLYEQYF,TGTGCCAGCAGCGAAGGAGTAGCGGGACTTTACGAGCAGTACTTC,TRBD2,TRBV2,TRBJ2-7,few
CASSLPTTSYNEQFF,TGCGCCAGCAGCTTGCCGACTACCTCCTACAATGAGCAGTTCTTC,-,TRBV5-1,TRBJ2-1,-
CASSYSGQGIEQYF,TGTGCCAGCAGTTACTCGGGACAGGGAATCGAGCAGTACTTC,TRBD1,TRBV6-5,TRBJ2-7,-
CASSSRQVTSYEQYF,TGTGCCAGCAGTTCTCGACAAGTTACCTCCTACGAGCAGTACTTC,-,TRBV28,TRBJ2-7,-
CATSRVGTSFDEQFF,TGTGCCACCAGCAGAGTGGGGACTAGCTTCGATGAGCAGTTCTTC,TRBD2,TRBV15,TRBJ2-1,-
CASSDPGLAGGWASQETQYF,TGCGCCAGCAGCGACCCGGGACTAGCGGGAGGTTGGGCATCTCAAGAGACCCAGTACTTC,TRBD2,TRBV5-1,TRBJ2-5,-
CASSNPDRGGTEAFF,TGTGCCAGCAGCAACCCTGACAGGGGGGGGACTGAAGCTTTCTTT,TRBD1,TRBV9,TRBJ1-1,-
CASRTNRGRLNEQFF,TGTGCCAGCAGAACCAACAGGGGGCGCCTAAATGAGCAGTTCTTC,TRBD1,TRBV6-1,TRBJ2-1,-
CASSLVLSGRSYEQYF,TGTGCCAGCAGCTTAGTTCTGAGCGGCCGCTCCTACGAGCAGTACTTC,-,TRBV7-9,TRBJ2-7,-
CASSQDLGYEQYF,TGTGCCAGCAGCCAAGATCTCGGCTACGAGCAGTACTTC,-,TRBV14,TRBJ2-7,-
CASSPKAGDYGYTF,TGTGCCAGCTCACCAAAGGCAGGGGACTATGGCTACACCTTC,-,TRBV18,TRBJ1-2,-